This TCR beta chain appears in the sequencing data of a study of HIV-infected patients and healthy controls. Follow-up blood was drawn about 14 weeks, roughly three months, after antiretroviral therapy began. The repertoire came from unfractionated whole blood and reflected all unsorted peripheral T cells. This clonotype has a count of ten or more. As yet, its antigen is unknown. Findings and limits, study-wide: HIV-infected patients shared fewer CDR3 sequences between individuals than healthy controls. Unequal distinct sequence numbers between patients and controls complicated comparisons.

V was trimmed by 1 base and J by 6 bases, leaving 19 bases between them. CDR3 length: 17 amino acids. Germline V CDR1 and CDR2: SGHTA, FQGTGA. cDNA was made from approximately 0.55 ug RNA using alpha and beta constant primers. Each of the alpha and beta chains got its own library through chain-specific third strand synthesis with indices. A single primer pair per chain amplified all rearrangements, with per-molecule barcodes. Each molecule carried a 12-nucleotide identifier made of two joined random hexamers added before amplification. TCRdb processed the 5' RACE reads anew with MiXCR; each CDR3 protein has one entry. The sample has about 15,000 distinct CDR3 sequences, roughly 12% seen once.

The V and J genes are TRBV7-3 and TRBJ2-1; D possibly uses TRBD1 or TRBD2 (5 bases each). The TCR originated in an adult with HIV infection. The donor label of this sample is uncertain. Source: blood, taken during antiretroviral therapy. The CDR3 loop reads CASSLRPPGAHGNEQFF. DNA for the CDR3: TGTGCCAGCAGCTTAAGACCCCCCGGGGCGCACGGCAATGAGCAGTTCTTC.